This T cell receptor (beta chain) was profiled in a study of blood T cell repertoires in COVID-19. Some clones are missing from TCRdb's copy, which holds only in-frame ones; the method was immunoSEQ multiplex PCR. The profile covers about 220,000 clones, with approximately 83% appearing a single time and approximately 1.3% taken by the ten largest. Living in about two dozen US areas, the participants were between 18 and 89 years of age. The CDR3 totals 13 residues. The germline CDR1 and CDR2 sequences are SGDLS and YYNGEE. V was clipped by 4 bases and J by 1 base, with 7 bases between them. What was sequenced was PBMCs or T cells enriched from blood (not recorded which). This TCR was recovered from a woman between 35 and 50 years old with acute COVID-19. J is TRBJ2-3 and V is TRBV9; no clear D gene. The CDR3: CASSSVGTDTQYF. The CDR3 coding sequence is TGTGCCAGCAGCTCAGTTGGCACAGATACGCAGTATTTT.